These T cell receptor beta chains were read from a single sample in a study of beta chain features in type 1 diabetes. Using immunoSEQ multiplex PCR, the repertoire was profiled, and TCRdb retains in-frame clones only, with some absent. Of hundreds of thousands of clones listed, over 10% are singletons. The sample taken for sequencing was naive CD4+ T cells from blood. Source of these receptors: a man aged 18 to 29 with type 1 diabetes. The CDR3 runs from the conserved cysteine through the conserved F or W. The order of the fields is V gene, J gene, CDR3 length, clone size, D gene, CDR3 DNA, CDR3 protein. A D gene is named only where the DNA matches it firmly. Rows give clone size only sometimes, using once, few, many, or a class for an expanded clone.

TRBV5-1	TRBJ2-1	15	once	TRBD1	TGCGCCAGCAGCTTGGTTCGGACAGGGTATAATGAGCAGTTCTTC	CASSLVRTGYNEQFF
TRBV7-8	TRBJ2-4	12	few	NA	TGTGCCAGCAGCCCGGGACAAGACATTCAGTACTTC	CASSPGQDIQYF
TRBV11-2	TRBJ2-7	15	NA	NA	TGTGCCAGCAGCTTAGGTACAGGGCACGTTTACGAGCAGTACTTC	CASSLGTGHVYEQYF
TRBV7-3	TRBJ2-5	13	NA	TRBD2	TGTGCCAGCAGCTTAGGGACTACGGAGACCCAGTACTTC	CASSLGTTETQYF
TRBV14	TRBJ1-1	17	few	TRBD1	TGTGCCAGCAGCCACGAGAGGGCAGGGGGCGCGAACACTGAAGCTTTCTTT	CASSHERAGGANTEAFF
TRBV6-6	TRBJ2-1	15	few	TRBD2	TGTGCCAGCAGTTACTCGGGACTAGCGGGGAGGGAGCAGTTCTTC	CASSYSGLAGREQFF
TRBV7-3	TRBJ2-5	15	NA	TRBD2	TGTGCCAGCAGCTTAACCGGGGGGGCCCAAGAGACCCAGTACTTC	CASSLTGGAQETQYF
TRBV2	TRBJ2-1	15	NA	NA	TGTGCCAGCAGTGATCGGGACATCTCCTACAATGAGCAGTTCTTC	CASSDRDISYNEQFF
TRBV29-1	TRBJ2-3	15	NA	TRBD1	TGCAGCGGTGAACGGACAGGGGCCAACACAGATACGCAGTATTTT	CSGERTGANTDTQYF
TRBV11-2	TRBJ2-1	15	NA	NA	TGTGCCAGCAGCCTAGGGGGGGCTAGCAAGAATGAGCAGTTCTTC	CASSLGGASKNEQFF
TRBV11-2	TRBJ2-5	14	NA	NA	TGTGCCAGCAGCTTTCGTACATCCCAAGAGACCCAGTACTTC	CASSFRTSQETQYF
TRBV2	TRBJ1-2	13	NA	TRBD1	TGTGCCAGCAGAAGGGGGCTTAACTATGGCTACACCTTC	CASRRGLNYGYTF
TRBV29-1	TRBJ2-7	14	NA	NA	TGCAGCGTTGAGGGACGAGGAAGAAATTACGAGCAGTACTTC	CSVEGRGRNYEQYF
TRBV7-2	TRBJ2-3	13	few	NA	TGTGCCAGCAGCTCGTCGTACGCAGATACGCAGTATTTT	CASSSSYADTQYF
TRBV2	TRBJ2-7	12	NA	TRBD2	TGTGCCATCGGCGGGGGGCCCCTAGAGCAGTACTTC	CAIGGGPLEQYF
TRBV5-1	TRBJ2-1	13	NA	NA	TGCGCCAGCAGCCCACCAGTCTACAATGAGCAGTTCTTC	CASSPPVYNEQFF
TRBV6-1	TRBJ2-1	12	NA	TRBD2	TGTGCCAGCAGTGAACGGGGGGATGAGCAGTTCTTC	CASSERGDEQFF
TRBV20-1	TRBJ2-5	11	NA	NA	TGCAGTGCTAGCAGTCCGGTGACCCAGTACTTC	CSASSPVTQYF
TRBV9	TRBJ2-3	15	few	NA	TGTGCCAGCAGCGCAGTGGGGCAGGGCACAGATACGCAGTATTTT	CASSAVGQGTDTQYF
TRBV2	TRBJ1-6	12	NA	TRBD1	TGTGCCAGCAGGGGACAGGATGGGGCCCTCCACTTT	CASRGQDGALHF
TRBV4-1	TRBJ2-1	18	few	NA	TGCGCCAGCAGCCACGCCGTCGGGCAGGGTCCCCCCGGGAATGAGCAGTTCTTC	CASSHAVGQGPPGNEQFF
TRBV13	TRBJ2-7	12	NA	NA	TGTGCCAGCAGCATCCAGGGGTACGAGCAGTACTTC	CASSIQGYEQYF
TRBV7-9	TRBJ2-7	14	few	NA	TGTGCCAGCAGCTTAGCGTCAGGGCAGTACGAGCAGTACTTC	CASSLASGQYEQYF
TRBV29-1	TRBJ1-1	12	NA	NA	TGCAGCGTTGAAGAGGGGAACACTGAAGCTTTCTTT	CSVEEGNTEAFF
TRBV27	TRBJ2-2	12	few	NA	TGTGCCAGCAGCCAGAACACCGGGGAGCTGTTTTTT	CASSQNTGELFF
TRBV5-1	TRBJ1-2	12	NA	NA	TGCGCCAGCAGCTTGGCCGACTATGGCTACACCTTC	CASSLADYGYTF
TRBV27	TRBJ2-5	12	NA	NA	TGTGCCAGTCGGCACCCTCAAGAGACCCAGTACTTC	CASRHPQETQYF